The 25 T cell receptor beta chains reported below all come from one sample, sequenced in a study of T cell responses to AZD1222 COVID-19 vaccine. Some clones are missing from TCRdb's copy, which holds only in-frame ones; the method was immunoSEQ multiplex PCR. The table includes more than 95,000 clones, about 81% detected once. Sequenced here: peripheral blood, sampled on day 0 of AZD1222 vaccination. The receptors shown here come from an adult in good health.

The chain couples TRBV6-2 or TRBV6-3 to TRBJ1-1; D ambiguous. The CDR3 consists of 13 residues. CDR1 MNHEY and CDR2 SVGEGT come from the germline V gene. V lost 2 bases and J lost 4, with 8 bases in between. The DNA for the CDR3 is TGTGCCAGCAGTTACGGTGAGTCCACTGAAGCTTTCTTT. Protein sequence: CASSYGESTEAFF.

The rearrangement joins TRBV9 to TRBJ2-3; 10 nucleotides match TRBD2. The CDR3 is made up of 16 amino acids. V was pared by 3 bases and J by 3 bases, with 7 bases of the junction left unmatched. CDR1 is SGDLS, CDR2 YYNGEE, per germline. The CDR3, as DNA: TGTGCCAGCAGCGCCGCTAGCGGGGGCTCGACAGATACGCAGTATTTT. Its protein product is CASSAASGGSTDTQYF.

The chain has TRBV7-9 and TRBJ2-1; the match to TRBD2 covers 9 bases. Per the germline V gene, CDR1 is SEHNR and CDR2 is FQNEAQ (reference sequence). CDR3 length: 14 residues. Trimming removed 1 base from V and 9 bases from J; junction bases left unmatched: 4. CDR3 sequence: CASSLEGTSLEQFF. The CDR3 region has the DNA TGTGCCAGCAGCTTAGAAGGGACTAGCCTTGAGCAGTTCTTC.

The rearrangement uses TRBV5-1 and TRBJ2-7; D is ambiguous. Germline V lookup: CDR1 SGHRS, CDR2 YFSETQ. The CDR3 is made up of 14 amino acids. Trimming left V 5 bases short and J 2 bases short, with 14 bases between. CDR3 nucleotides: TGCGCCAGCAGGGAGAGAGGTGCCCCCTACGAGCAGTACTTC. It specifies CASRERGAPYEQYF.

The chain carries TRBV15 and TRBJ2-7; 8 positions match TRBD1. This CDR3 has 14 amino acids. The germline V gene has CDR1 LNHNV and CDR2 YYDKDF (reference sequence). V was clipped by 3 bases and J by 2 bases; unmatched bases: 3. The CDR3, as DNA: TGTGCCACCAGCAGGGGGGGACAGGCCTACGAGCAGTACTTC. It is translated as CATSRGGQAYEQYF.

The chain carries TRBV7-9 and TRBJ1-3, with D possibly being TRBD1 (5 bases). Germline V gene data show CDR1 as SEHNR and CDR2 as FQNEAQ (reference sequence). The CDR3 totals 15 residues. The ends were cut back, 4 bases at V and 4 bases at J, with 14 bases in the middle. CDR3 protein: CASSSGLRSGNTIYF. DNA for the CDR3: TGTGCCAGCAGCTCGGGACTTCGGTCCGGAAACACCATATATTTT.

This clone has ten or more counts. The chain joins TRBV4-3 to TRBJ2-7; 9 nucleotides agree with TRBD1. V gave up 2 bases and J gave up 3 bases; unmatched junction bases: 5. Germline V gene data show CDR1 as LGHNA and CDR2 as YSLEER. This CDR3 contains 15 residues. DNA for the CDR3: TGCGCCAGCAGCCAACGGGACAGGGTAAGCTACGAGCAGTACTTC. Protein: CASSQRDRVSYEQYF.

The CDR3 here is CASSLLPGYGYTF. DNA of the CDR3: TGTGCCAGCAGCTTACTTCCAGGCTATGGCTACACCTTC. The V gene is TRBV5-4, the J gene TRBJ1-2; D not certain. The V gene's germline CDR1 is SGHNT and CDR2 YYREEE (reference sequence). V shed 2 bases and J shed 4 bases, with 9 bases lying between them. The CDR3 is made up of 13 amino acids.

The chain joins TRBV5-5 to TRBJ1-3, with no clear D. CDR3 length: 16 amino acids. Germline V lookup: CDR1 SGHKS, CDR2 YYEKEE (reference sequence). Trimming stripped 4 bases from V and 0 bases from J, with 14 bases between. The CDR3 region is CASSTADTSSGNTIYF. DNA of the CDR3: TGTGCCAGCAGCACCGCTGACACGAGCTCTGGAAACACCATATATTTT.

The rearrangement links TRBV27 to TRBJ2-7; D may be TRBD1 or TRBD2 (5 bases each). Germline lookup yields CDR1 MNHEY and CDR2 SMNVEV (reference sequence). V shed 4 bases and J shed 6 bases, with 13 bases lying between them. This CDR3 region has 13 residues. The CDR3 nucleotides are TGTGCCAGCAGTTCGGGGCCTGGGGCCGAGCAGTACTTC. Translating it yields CASSSGPGAEQYF.

This clone was observed once. J is TRBJ2-1 and V is TRBV4-3; 9 bases match TRBD2. Trimming cost V 5 bases and J 9 bases; bases outside gene matches: 14. CDR1 is LGHNA, CDR2 YSLEER, per germline. This CDR3 is built from 16 residues. CDR3 nucleotides: TGCGCCAGCAGCTCCCTTTGGCGGGGGGGCTCTGGTGAGCAGTTCTTC. This gives the protein CASSSLWRGGSGEQFF.

This clone was detected only once. This sequence joins TRBV7-8 and TRBJ2-1, with 8 nucleotides matching TRBD2. The V segment lost 5 bases and the J segment 6 bases; nucleotides outside the gene matches: 9. CDR1 and CDR2 from the germline V gene are SGHVS and FQNEAQ. This CDR3 contains 15 residues. Here the CDR3 DNA reads TGTGCCAGCAGCCGAGGGGTGAGCGGGGGCAATGAGCAGTTCTTC. It translates to CASSRGVSGGNEQFF.

The chain joins TRBV2 to TRBJ1-2; 11 bases line up with TRBD1. The CDR3 is 17 amino acids. V lost 6 bases and J lost 0; bases outside the gene matches: 9. Germline V CDR1 and CDR2: SNHLY, FYNNEI. The CDR3 coding sequence is TGTGCCAGCAGGGACGGACAGGGGGCTCCGGCTAACTATGGCTACACCTTC. It encodes CASRDGQGAPANYGYTF.

This chain joins TRBV7-8 and TRBJ2-4; D is perhaps TRBD2 (5 bases). Germline-derived CDR1 and CDR2 are SGHVS and FQNEAQ. Trimming stripped 1 base from V and 0 bases from J, with 13 bases between. The CDR3 is 17 residues long. The CDR3, as DNA: TGTGCCAGCAGCTTAGGTTACCAGCGGCTAGCCAAAAACATTCAGTACTTC. Translating it yields CASSLGYQRLAKNIQYF. The whole variable domain, remainder taken from reference TRBV7-8 and TRBJ2-4, is GAGVSQSPRYKVAKRGQDVALRCDPISGHVSLFWYQQALGQGPEFLTYFQNEAQLDKSGLPSDRFFAERPEGSVSTLKIQRTQQEDSAVYLCASSLGYQRLAKNIQYFGAGTRLSVL.

This clone was observed a few times. The chain is built from TRBV5-6 and TRBJ2-7, with 8 bases matching TRBD1. CDR3 length: 13 residues. V trimming: 4 bases; J trimming: 6 bases; junction bases outside the gene matches: 6. CDR1 and CDR2 from the germline V gene are SGHDT and YYEEEE. The CDR3 loop is CASSGQGYGEQYF. CDR3 sequence (DNA): TGTGCCAGCAGCGGACAGGGTTATGGCGAGCAGTACTTC.

This sequence joins TRBV30 and TRBJ2-7, with D possibly called TRBD1 or TRBD2 (6 bases each). Germline CDR1 is GTSNPN and CDR2 is SVGIG (reference sequence). This CDR3 spans 14 amino acids. The germline V and J ends were trimmed by 3 bases and 0 bases, with 12 bases remaining between them. CDR3 bases: TGTGCCTGGAGGGTGGGGGGCGTCTCCTACGAGCAGTACTTC. Amino acids: CAWRVGGVSYEQYF.

This sequence joins TRBV29-1 and TRBJ2-1, with no clear D. Germline lookup yields CDR1 SQVTM and CDR2 ANQGSEA. This CDR3 comprises 14 residues. Trimming stripped 3 bases from V and 6 bases from J, with 15 bases between. The CDR3 protein is CSVEGWISTNEQFF. The CDR3 DNA sequence: TGCAGCGTTGAGGGGTGGATCTCGACCAATGAGCAGTTCTTC.

This chain uses TRBV15 with TRBJ1-1; D gene uncertain. The CDR3 loop spans 14 amino acids. CDR1 is LNHNV, CDR2 YYDKDF, per germline (reference sequence). V was clipped by 0 bases and J by 1 base, with 6 bases between them. The CDR3 region has the DNA TGTGCCACCAGCAGAGATCCCGAGAACACTGAAGCTTTCTTT. Translated, it gives CATSRDPENTEAFF.

The chain couples TRBV7-5 to TRBJ2-7; no check of the table's D call, TRBD2, against the DNA was made. TRBV7-5 is a pseudogene. CDR3 length: 12 amino acids. In nucleotides, the CDR3 is TGTGCCAGAAGCCCCAGAGGATCCGAGCAGTACTTC. Protein product: CARSPRGSEQYF.

The J gene is TRBJ1-4, the V gene TRBV2, with 8 bases identical to TRBD1. The trim removed 11 bases at V and 7 bases at J, leaving 6 bases unmatched. CDR1 and CDR2 (germline): SNHLY, FYNNEI. The CDR3 runs to 12 residues. The CDR3 nucleotides read TGTGCCGGGAGGACAGGGTTTGAAAAACTGTTTTTT. Encoded protein: CAGRTGFEKLFF.

V usage is TRBV6-6 and J usage is TRBJ1-5; 7 bases match TRBD1. Trimming took 2 bases from V and 6 from J; bases not matched to a gene: 10. The germline CDR1 and CDR2 sequences are MNHNY and SVGAGI (reference sequence). This CDR3 contains 16 residues. DNA of the CDR3: TGTGCCAGCAGTTACGTTGGGGCAGGGGGACCTCAGCCCCAGCATTTT. Its translation is CASSYVGAGGPQPQHF.

The J gene is TRBJ1-5, the V gene TRBV6-2 or TRBV6-3, with a possible D match to TRBD1 (6 bases). This CDR3 is built from 12 residues. V lost 5 bases, J lost 7 bases, and 9 bases lay in between. Germline CDR1 MNHEY, CDR2 SVGEGT. Written as DNA, the CDR3 is TGTGCCAGCAGTAACAGGGACCAGCCCCAGCATTTT. It codes for CASSNRDQPQHF.

The rearrangement uses TRBV7-8 and TRBJ2-3; D unclear. CDR3 length: 14 amino acids. V lost 5 bases to trimming and J lost 2 bases, with 11 bases between them. The germline CDR1 and CDR2 sequences are SGHVS and FQNEAQ. CDR3 sequence reads: CASSPRTATDTQYF. The CDR3, as DNA: TGTGCCAGCAGCCCTCGGACGGCCACAGATACGCAGTATTTT.

The chain is built from TRBV4-2 and TRBJ1-1; D remains ambiguous. The CDR3 is 16 residues long. Germline-derived CDR1 and CDR2 are LGHNA and YNFKEQ. V was pared by 0 bases and J by 4 bases, with 15 bases between. The CDR3 nucleotides are TGTGCCAGCAGCCAAGAGGTGAGTCACAGCACCACTGAAGCTTTCTTT. As protein: CASSQEVSHSTTEAFF.

The J gene is TRBJ1-1, the V gene TRBV12-5; possible D gene TRBD1, 5 bases. V gave up 3 bases and J gave up 0 bases, with 8 bases separating them. Germline V CDR1 and CDR2: LGHNT, FRNRAP. The CDR3 spans 14 residues. CDR3 bases: TGTGCTAGTGGTTTCCAGGGCGTGAACACTGAAGCTTTCTTT. This sequence encodes CASGFQGVNTEAFF.